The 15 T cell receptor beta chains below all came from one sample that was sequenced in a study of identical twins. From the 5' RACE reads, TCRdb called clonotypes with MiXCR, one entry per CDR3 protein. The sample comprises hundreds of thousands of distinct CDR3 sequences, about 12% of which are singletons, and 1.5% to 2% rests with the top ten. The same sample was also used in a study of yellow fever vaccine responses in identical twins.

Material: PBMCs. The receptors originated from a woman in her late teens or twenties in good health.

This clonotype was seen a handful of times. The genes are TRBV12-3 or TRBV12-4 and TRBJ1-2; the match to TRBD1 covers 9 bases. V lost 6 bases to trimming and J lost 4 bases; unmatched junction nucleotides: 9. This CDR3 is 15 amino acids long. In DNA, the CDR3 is TGTGCCAGCAGCGAGACAGGGGGGCTCGTCTATGGCTACACCTTC. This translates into CASSETGGLVYGYTF.

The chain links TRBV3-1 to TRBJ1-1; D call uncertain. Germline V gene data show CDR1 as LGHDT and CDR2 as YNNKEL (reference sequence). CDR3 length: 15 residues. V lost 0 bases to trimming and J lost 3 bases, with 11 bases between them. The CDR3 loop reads CASSQDDPPDTEAFF. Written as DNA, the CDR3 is TGTGCCAGCAGCCAAGATGACCCCCCGGACACTGAAGCTTTCTTT.

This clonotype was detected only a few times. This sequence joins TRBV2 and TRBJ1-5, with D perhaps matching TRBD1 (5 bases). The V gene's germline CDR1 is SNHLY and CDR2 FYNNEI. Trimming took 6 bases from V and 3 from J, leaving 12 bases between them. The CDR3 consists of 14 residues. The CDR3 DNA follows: TGTGCCAGCAGGAGGTCAGGGAACAATCAGCCCCAGCATTTT. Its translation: CASRRSGNNQPQHF.

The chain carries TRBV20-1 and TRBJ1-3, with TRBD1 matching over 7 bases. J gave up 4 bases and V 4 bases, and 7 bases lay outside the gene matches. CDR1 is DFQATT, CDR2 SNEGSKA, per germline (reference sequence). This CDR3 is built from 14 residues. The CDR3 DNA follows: TGCAGTGCTACAGACAGGGTTACGGGAAACACCATATATTTT. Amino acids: CSATDRVTGNTIYF.

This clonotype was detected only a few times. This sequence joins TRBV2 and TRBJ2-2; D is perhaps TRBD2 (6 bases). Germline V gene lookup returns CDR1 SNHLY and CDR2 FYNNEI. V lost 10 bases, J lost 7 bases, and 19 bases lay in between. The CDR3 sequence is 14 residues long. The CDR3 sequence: CATEGGSLGGELFF. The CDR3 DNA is TGTGCCACCGAGGGAGGCAGTCTAGGCGGGGAGCTGTTTTTT.

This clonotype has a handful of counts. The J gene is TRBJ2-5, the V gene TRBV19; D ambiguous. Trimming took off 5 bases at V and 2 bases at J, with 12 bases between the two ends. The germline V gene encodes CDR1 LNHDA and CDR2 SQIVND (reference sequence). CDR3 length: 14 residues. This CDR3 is CASSGPSRQETQYF. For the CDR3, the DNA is TGTGCCAGTAGTGGTCCCTCGCGGCAAGAGACCCAGTACTTC.

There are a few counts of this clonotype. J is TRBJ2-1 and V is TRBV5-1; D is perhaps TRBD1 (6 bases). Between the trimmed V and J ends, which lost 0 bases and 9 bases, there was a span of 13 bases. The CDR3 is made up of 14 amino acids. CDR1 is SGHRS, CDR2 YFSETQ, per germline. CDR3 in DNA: TGCGCCAGCAGCTTGGGGACAGCAGCGCGTGAGCAGTTCTTC. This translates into CASSLGTAAREQFF.

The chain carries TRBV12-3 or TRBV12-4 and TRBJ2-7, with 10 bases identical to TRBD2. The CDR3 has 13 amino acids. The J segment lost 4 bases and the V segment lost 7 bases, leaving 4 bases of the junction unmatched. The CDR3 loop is CASTPGLAYEQYF. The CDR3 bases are TGTGCCAGCACCCCGGGACTAGCGTACGAGCAGTACTTC.

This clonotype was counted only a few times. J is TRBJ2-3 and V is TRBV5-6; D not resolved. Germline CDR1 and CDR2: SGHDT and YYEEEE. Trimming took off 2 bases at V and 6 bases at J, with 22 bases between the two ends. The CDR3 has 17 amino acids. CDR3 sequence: CASSFFSLGPLEDTQYF. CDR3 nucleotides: TGTGCCAGCAGCTTCTTCTCCCTCGGGCCTCTGGAGGATACGCAGTATTTT.

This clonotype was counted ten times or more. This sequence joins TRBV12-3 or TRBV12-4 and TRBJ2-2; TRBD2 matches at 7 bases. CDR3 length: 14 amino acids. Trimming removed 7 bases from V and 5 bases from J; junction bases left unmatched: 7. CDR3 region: CASTRTSTTGELFF. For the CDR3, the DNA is TGTGCCAGCACCCGGACTAGTACGACCGGGGAGCTGTTTTTT.

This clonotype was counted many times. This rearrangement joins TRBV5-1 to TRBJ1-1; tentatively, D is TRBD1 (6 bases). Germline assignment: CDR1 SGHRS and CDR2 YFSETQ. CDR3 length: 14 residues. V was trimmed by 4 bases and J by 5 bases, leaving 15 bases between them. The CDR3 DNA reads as TGCGCCAGCAGCGTGGACAGCCAAGGTACTGAAGCTTTCTTT. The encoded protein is CASSVDSQGTEAFF.

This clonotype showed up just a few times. In nucleotides, the CDR3 is TGTGCCAGCAGCCGGGGGACTAGCGGACTGTACCAAGAGACCCAGTACTTC. Its protein product is CASSRGTSGLYQETQYF. V usage is TRBV7-9 and J usage is TRBJ2-5; 11 bases are shared with TRBD2. CDR1 and CDR2 (germline): SEHNR, FQNEAQ (reference sequence). J lost 0 bases, V lost 5 bases, and 8 bases had no gene match. This CDR3 is 17 amino acids long.

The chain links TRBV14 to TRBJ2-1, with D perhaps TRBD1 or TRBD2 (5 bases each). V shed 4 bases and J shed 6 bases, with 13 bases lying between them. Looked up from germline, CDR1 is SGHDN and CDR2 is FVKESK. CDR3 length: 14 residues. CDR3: CASSRLGRANEQFF. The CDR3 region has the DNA TGTGCCAGCAGCCGCCTGGGACGGGCCAATGAGCAGTTCTTC.

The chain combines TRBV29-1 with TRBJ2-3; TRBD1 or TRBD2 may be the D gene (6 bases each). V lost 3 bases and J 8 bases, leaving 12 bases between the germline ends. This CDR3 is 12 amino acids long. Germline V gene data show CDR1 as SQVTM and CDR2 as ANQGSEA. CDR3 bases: TGCAGCGTTGAGGGTCGGGGGCTTACGCAGTATTTT. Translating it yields CSVEGRGLTQYF.

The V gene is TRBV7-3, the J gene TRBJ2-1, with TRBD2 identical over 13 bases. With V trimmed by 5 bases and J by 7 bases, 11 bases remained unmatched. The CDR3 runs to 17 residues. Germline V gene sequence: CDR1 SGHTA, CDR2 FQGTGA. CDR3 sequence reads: CASSRGLAGVSGNEQFF. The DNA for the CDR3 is TGTGCCAGCAGCCGTGGACTAGCGGGAGTATCAGGGAATGAGCAGTTCTTC.